This entry is about one T cell receptor beta chain. The sample originates from a study of blood T cell repertoires in COVID-19. For the study at large: Nucleic acid was either cDNA or gDNA, and it came from T cells, B-cell-depleted T cells, or PBMCs.

How the authors handled the data: Reference gene primer amplification yielded estimated nucleated cell counts. Produced via immunoSEQ multiplex PCR; TCRdb's table is partial and in-frame only. V and J calls and clone size come straight from that table; D and trimming were deduced from the DNA. The sample carries 90,000 to 110,000 clones, roughly 80% recorded once. The source is a woman older than 75 with acute or convalescent COVID-19. Sequences were obtained from peripheral blood.

The CDR3 DNA sequence: TGTGCCAGCTCACCACTCGGACAGGGGTCCGAGCAGTACGTC. Translating gives CASSPLGQGSEQYV. V and J are TRBV18 and TRBJ2-7; 9 nucleotides agree with TRBD1. CDR3 length equals 14 residues. The J segment lost 6 bases and the V segment lost 1 base, leaving 4 bases of the junction unmatched. Germline CDR1 KGHSH, CDR2 LQKENI.